This entry features one T cell receptor beta chain sequence. PCR involved 60 Vbeta and 13 Jbeta primers. TCRdb's table, derived via immunoSEQ multiplex PCR, lists solely in-frame clones and lacks some. The table includes around 130,000 clones, about 8% detected once. This record belongs to a study of cytomegalovirus exposure and HLA in healthy donors. About the study: Genetic ancestry analysis placed about 80% of the 300 to 500 donors that were genotyped in the Caucasian-associated cluster.

V lost 1 base, J lost 1 base, and 2 bases stayed unmatched. The CDR3 sequence is 16 residues long. Germline CDR1 LNHDA, CDR2 SQIVND (reference sequence). V and J are TRBV19 and TRBJ2-1, with TRBD1 identical over 9 bases. Specimen: PBMCs. This receptor was identified in a woman in her thirties or forties in good health and CMV-seropositive. The DNA of the CDR3 is TGTGCCAGTAGTATAGCGGGGACAGGGTCCTACAATGAGCAGTTCTTC. Protein sequence: CASSIAGTGSYNEQFF. Complete variable domain (other parts from reference TRBV19 and TRBJ2-1): DGGITQSPKYLFRKEGQNVTLSCEQNLNHDAMYWYRQDPGQGLRLIYYSQIVNDFQKGDIAEGYSVSREKKESFPLTVTSAQKNPTAFYLCASSIAGTGSYNEQFFGPGTRLTVL.